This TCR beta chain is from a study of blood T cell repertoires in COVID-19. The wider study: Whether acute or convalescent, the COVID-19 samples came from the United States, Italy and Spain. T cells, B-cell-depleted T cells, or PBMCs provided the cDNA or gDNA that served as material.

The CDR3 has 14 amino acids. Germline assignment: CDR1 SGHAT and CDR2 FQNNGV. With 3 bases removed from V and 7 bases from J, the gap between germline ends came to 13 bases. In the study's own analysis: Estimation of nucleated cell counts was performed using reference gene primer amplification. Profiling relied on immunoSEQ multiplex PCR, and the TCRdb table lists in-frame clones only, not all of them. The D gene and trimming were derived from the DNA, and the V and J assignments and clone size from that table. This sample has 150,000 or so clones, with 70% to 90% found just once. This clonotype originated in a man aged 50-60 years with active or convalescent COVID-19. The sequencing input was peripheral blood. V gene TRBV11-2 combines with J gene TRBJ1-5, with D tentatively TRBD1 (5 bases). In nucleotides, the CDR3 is TGTGCCAGCAGCTTTTTTGGGGGAGGGCAGCCCCAGCATTTT. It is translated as CASSFFGGGQPQHF.